This T cell receptor (beta chain) was sequenced in a study of Graves' ophthalmopathy and Graves' hyperthyroidism. Amplification of the TCR beta CDR3 regions used RNA transcripts (as template). The library came from an HTBI-primed first-round RT-PCR and a second-round multiplex PCR. TCRdb re-analysed the multiplex PCR reads in MiXCR, keeping a single row per CDR3 protein. The sample consists of 680,000 or so distinct CDR3 sequences, 22% of them appearing once. Losses at the gene ends were 3 bases for V and 7 bases for J; bases not matched to a gene: 7. The CDR3 totals 14 residues. Germline CDR1 LNHNV, CDR2 YYDKDF (reference sequence). This clonotype was detected many times.

V is TRBV15 and J is TRBJ2-7; 9 nucleotides match TRBD1. This sequence originates from a woman younger than 35 with stable Graves' hyperthyroidism. Some clones in this sample may be carry-over from other donors' samples. Sequences were obtained from peripheral blood. The CDR3: CATSSPTGGHEQYF. For the CDR3, the DNA is TGTGCCACCAGCAGCCCAACAGGGGGCCATGAGCAGTACTTC.